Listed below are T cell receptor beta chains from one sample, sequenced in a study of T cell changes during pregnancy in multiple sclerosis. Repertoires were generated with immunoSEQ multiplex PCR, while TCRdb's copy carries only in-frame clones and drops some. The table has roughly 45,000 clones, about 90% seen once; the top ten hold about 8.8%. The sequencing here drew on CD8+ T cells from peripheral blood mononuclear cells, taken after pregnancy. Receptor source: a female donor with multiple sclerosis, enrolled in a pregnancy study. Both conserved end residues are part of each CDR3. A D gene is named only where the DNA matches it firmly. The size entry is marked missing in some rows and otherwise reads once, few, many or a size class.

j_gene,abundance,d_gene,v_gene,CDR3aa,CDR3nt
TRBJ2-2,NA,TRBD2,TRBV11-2,CASSLVAGRTGELFF,TGTGCCAGCAGCCTGGTAGCGGGCCGCACCGGGGAGCTGTTTTTT
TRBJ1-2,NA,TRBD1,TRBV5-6,CASSPGGQGTYYGYTF,TGTGCCAGCAGCCCGGGGGGACAGGGAACCTACTATGGCTACACCTTC
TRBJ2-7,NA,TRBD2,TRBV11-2,CASSPDGRARGYEQYF,TGTGCCAGCAGTCCCGACGGGAGGGCAAGAGGCTACGAGCAGTACTTC
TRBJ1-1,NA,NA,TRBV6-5,CASSYDILNTEAFF,TGTGCCAGCAGTTATGACATATTGAACACTGAAGCTTTCTTT
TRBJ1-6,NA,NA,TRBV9,CASSVYQQPVPNSPLHF,TGTGCCAGCAGCGTTTACCAACAGCCCGTCCCTAATTCACCCCTCCACTTT
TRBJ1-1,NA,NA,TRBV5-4,CASSESIGALEAFF,TGTGCCAGCAGCGAATCCATAGGGGCCCTTGAAGCTTTCTTT
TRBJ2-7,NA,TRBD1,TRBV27,CASSPGQVDGHEQYF,TGTGCCAGCAGCCCCGGACAGGTCGATGGCCACGAGCAGTACTTC
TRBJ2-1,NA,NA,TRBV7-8,CASSYPSFAGSGNEQFF,TGTGCCAGCAGCTACCCCTCGTTTGCGGGTTCAGGCAATGAGCAGTTCTTC
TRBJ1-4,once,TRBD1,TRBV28,CASSLQGGEKLFF,TGTGCCAGCAGTTTGCAGGGGGGTGAAAAACTGTTTTTT
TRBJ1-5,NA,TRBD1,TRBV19,CASSRQGAGPQHF,TGTGCCAGTAGTAGACAGGGGGCCGGGCCCCAGCATTTT
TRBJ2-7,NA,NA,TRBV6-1,CASSVSGVAAPYEQYF,TGTGCCAGCAGTGTCTCGGGGGTAGCGGCTCCCTACGAGCAGTACTTC
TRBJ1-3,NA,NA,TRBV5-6,CASSYRRISGNTIYF,TGTGCCAGCAGCTATAGAAGAATTTCTGGAAACACCATATATTTT
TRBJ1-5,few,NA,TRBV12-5,CASGAPSQPQHF,TGTGCTAGTGGTGCCCCGAGCCAGCCCCAGCATTTT
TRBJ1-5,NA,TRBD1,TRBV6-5,CASSYSYRGLNQPQHF,TGTGCCAGCAGTTACTCCTACAGGGGGCTTAATCAGCCCCAGCATTTT
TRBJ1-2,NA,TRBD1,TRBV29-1,CSVEDVDRIDGYTF,TGCAGCGTTGAAGACGTGGACAGGATAGATGGCTACACCTTC
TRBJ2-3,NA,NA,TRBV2,CASSGLGGSTDTQYF,TGTGCCAGCAGTGGATTAGGGGGTAGCACAGATACGCAGTATTTT
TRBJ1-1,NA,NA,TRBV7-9,CASSLWRDTEAFF,TGTGCCAGCAGCTTGTGGAGGGACACTGAAGCTTTCTTT
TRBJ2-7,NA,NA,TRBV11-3,CASSLGQDSYEQYF,TGTGCCAGCAGCTTAGGGCAGGACTCCTACGAGCAGTACTTC
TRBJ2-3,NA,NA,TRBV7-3,CASSGTGGGTDTQYF,TGTGCCAGCAGCGGAACAGGGGGGGGCACAGATACGCAGTATTTT
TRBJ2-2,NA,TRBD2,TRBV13,CASFGLAGGQRNTGELFF,TGTGCCAGCTTCGGACTAGCGGGAGGGCAGCGGAACACCGGGGAGCTGTTTTTT
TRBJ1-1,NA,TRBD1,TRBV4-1,CASSQEKGAFTEAFF,TGCGCCAGCAGCCAAGAAAAGGGGGCTTTCACTGAAGCTTTCTTT
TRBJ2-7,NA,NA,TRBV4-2,CASSQDFGDKTYEQYF,TGTGCCAGCAGCCAAGATTTCGGGGACAAGACCTACGAGCAGTACTTC
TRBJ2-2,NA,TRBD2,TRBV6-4,CASSDQGYQGLAITGELFF,TGTGCCAGCAGTGACCAAGGGTACCAGGGACTAGCGATAACCGGGGAGCTGTTTTTT
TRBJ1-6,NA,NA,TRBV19,CASKEGVSLHF,TGTGCCAGTAAAGAGGGGGTATCCCTCCACTTT
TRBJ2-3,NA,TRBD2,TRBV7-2,CASSAITSGGPADTQYF,TGTGCCAGCAGCGCAATTACTAGCGGGGGCCCCGCAGATACGCAGTATTTT
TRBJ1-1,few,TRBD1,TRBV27,CASSPTGSEAFF,TGTGCCAGCAGCCCGACAGGGTCTGAAGCTTTCTTT
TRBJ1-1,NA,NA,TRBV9,CASSVDGDMNTEAFF,TGTGCCAGCAGCGTAGATGGGGACATGAACACTGAAGCTTTCTTT
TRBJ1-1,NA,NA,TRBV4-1,CASSQVGGESDTEAFF,TGCGCCAGCAGCCAAGTTGGAGGGGAGTCGGACACTGAAGCTTTCTTT
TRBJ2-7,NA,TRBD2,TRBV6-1,CASTGLGMGYEQYF,TGTGCCAGCACCGGACTAGGAATGGGCTACGAGCAGTACTTC
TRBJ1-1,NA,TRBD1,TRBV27,CASRTGNTEAFF,TGTGCCAGCCGGACAGGGAACACTGAAGCTTTCTTT
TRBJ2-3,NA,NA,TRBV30,CAWSSRRGGTDTQYF,TGTGCCTGGAGTTCACGGCGGGGCGGCACAGATACGCAGTATTTT
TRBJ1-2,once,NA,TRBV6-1,CASTPSENYGYTF,TGTGCCAGCACCCCCTCCGAGAACTATGGCTACACCTTC
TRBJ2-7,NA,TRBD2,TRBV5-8,CASTHLLGLAEKYEQYF,TGTGCCAGCACCCACCTCTTAGGGCTAGCGGAGAAATACGAGCAGTACTTC
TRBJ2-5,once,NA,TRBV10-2,CASSDPYQETQYF,TGCGCCAGCAGTGATCCGTACCAAGAGACCCAGTACTTC
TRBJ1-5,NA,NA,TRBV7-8,CASSRKQGNQPQHF,TGTGCCAGCAGTCGGAAACAGGGCAACCAGCCCCAGCATTTT
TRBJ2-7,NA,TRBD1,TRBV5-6,CASSLGTGWGYEQYF,TGTGCCAGCAGCTTGGGGACAGGATGGGGCTACGAGCAGTACTTC
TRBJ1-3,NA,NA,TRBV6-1,CASSEGLTTGNTIYF,TGTGCCAGCAGTGAGGGTCTCACTACTGGAAACACCATATATTTT
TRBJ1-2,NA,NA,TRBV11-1,CASSLGPPADGYTF,TGTGCCAGCAGCTTAGGACCCCCGGCGGATGGCTACACCTTC
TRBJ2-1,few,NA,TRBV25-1,CASSEPRYNEQFF,TGTGCCAGCAGTGAACCTAGGTACAATGAGCAGTTCTTC
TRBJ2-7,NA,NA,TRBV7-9,CASSRPGGPYEQYF,TGTGCCAGCAGCCGCCCCGGGGGTCCCTACGAGCAGTACTTC
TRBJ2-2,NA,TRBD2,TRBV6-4,CASSDQAAGGTGELFF,TGTGCCAGCAGTGATCAGGCGGCGGGAGGCACCGGGGAGCTGTTTTTT
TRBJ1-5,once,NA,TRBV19,CASSIIATENQPQHF,TGTGCCAGTAGTATTATCGCAACAGAAAATCAGCCCCAGCATTTT
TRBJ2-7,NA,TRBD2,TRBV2,CASMVTSGNLAYEQYF,TGTGCCAGCATGGTAACTAGCGGGAATCTTGCCTACGAGCAGTACTTC
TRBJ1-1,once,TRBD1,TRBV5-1,CASSSGQGRIFTEAFF,TGCGCCAGCTCCTCGGGACAGGGTCGAATTTTCACTGAAGCTTTCTTT
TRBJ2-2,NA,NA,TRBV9,CASSPPEETGELFF,TGTGCCAGCAGCCCCCCCGAGGAAACCGGGGAGCTGTTTTTT
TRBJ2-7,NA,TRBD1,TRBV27,CASGNTGTGGFEEQYF,TGTGCCAGCGGTAATACCGGGACAGGGGGTTTCGAGGAGCAGTACTTC
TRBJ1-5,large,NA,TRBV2,CASSEGDYSNQPQHF,TGTGCCAGCAGTGAAGGAGACTATAGCAATCAGCCCCAGCATTTT
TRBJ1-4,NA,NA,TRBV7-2,CASSLKPGINEKLFF,TGTGCCAGCAGCTTAAAACCAGGCATTAACGAAAAACTGTTTTTT
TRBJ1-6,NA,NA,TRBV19,CASSISFNSPLHF,TGTGCCAGTAGTATATCATTCAATTCACCCCTCCACTTT
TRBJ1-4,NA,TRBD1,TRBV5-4,CASSLGWDRDEKLFF,TGTGCCAGCAGCTTGGGATGGGACAGGGATGAAAAACTGTTTTTT
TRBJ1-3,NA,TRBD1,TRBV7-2,CASSRTGISGNTIYF,TGTGCCAGCAGCCGGACAGGTATCTCTGGAAACACCATATATTTT
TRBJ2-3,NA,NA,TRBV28,CASSFSGSTDTQYF,TGTGCCAGCAGTTTTTCGGGTAGTACAGATACGCAGTATTTT
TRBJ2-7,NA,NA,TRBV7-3,CASSLGAGNYEQYF,TGTGCCAGCAGCTTAGGGGCAGGGAACTACGAGCAGTACTTC